This T cell receptor beta chain was identified in a study of cytomegalovirus exposure and HLA in healthy donors. Study overall: Previous work identified around 120 million unique TCR beta sequences from around 180 million T cells. Findings of the study overall: In vitro data verified a few CMV-associated chains as specific for CMV antigens.

Vbeta (60) and Jbeta (13) primers were used in the PCR. Profiling relied on immunoSEQ multiplex PCR, and the TCRdb table lists in-frame clones only, not all of them. The sample has about 150,000 clones, approximately 86% seen once. This CDR3 is 12 amino acids long. V lost 6 bases, J lost 5 bases, and 8 bases lay in between. Germline CDR1 reads MDHEN; CDR2 reads SYDVKM. Turning to this clone: No antigen is known for it.

The chain couples TRBV28 to TRBJ1-3; D not resolved. Sequenced: PBMCs. The source is a woman younger than 35 in good health and CMV-seronegative. CDR3 sequence reads: CASSLNRNTIYF. DNA of the CDR3: TGTGCCAGCAGCCTAAACCGAAACACCATATATTTT. Supplemented by reference TRBV28 and TRBJ1-3, the full variable domain reads DVKVTQSSRYLVKRTGEKVFLECVQDMDHENMFWYRQDPGLGLRLIYFSYDVKMKEKGDIPEGYSVSREKKERFSLILESASTNQTSMYLCASSLNRNTIYFGEGSWLTVV.